A selection of T cell receptor beta chains follows, all from one sample in a study of shared clonotypes between healthy human individuals. This table comes from immunoSEQ multiplex PCR, and its TCRdb copy is limited to in-frame clones, with some not included. Among about 960,000 clones listed, 70% to 85% were seen once. The sample was memory CD4+ T cells sorted from blood. The receptors stem from a man between 18 and 35 years old in good health. Both conserved end residues are part of each CDR3. The D gene is left open where the match is weak.

v_gene: TRBV18; d_gene: .; CDR3aa: CASSPLQGDEQFF
v_gene: TRBV7-9; d_gene: .; CDR3aa: CASSLAGTNQPQHF
v_gene: TRBV11-2; d_gene: .; CDR3aa: CASSLSGSSYEQYF
v_gene: TRBV5-6; d_gene: TRBD2; CDR3aa: CASSFRTSVGTDTQYF
v_gene: TRBV6-6; d_gene: .; CDR3aa: CASSRQGPNTEAFF
v_gene: TRBV5-1; d_gene: .; CDR3aa: CASSLWGDNSPLHF
v_gene: TRBV7-3; d_gene: .; CDR3aa: CASSLGPLGGYEQFF
v_gene: TRBV30; d_gene: TRBD2; CDR3aa: CAWKTSGRAYTQYF
v_gene: TRBV30; d_gene: TRBD1; CDR3aa: CAWSPDRTYGYTF
v_gene: TRBV11-2; d_gene: TRBD1; CDR3aa: CASSLLRTGGNTIYF
v_gene: TRBV5-4; d_gene: TRBD1; CDR3aa: CASSPNRDRGGEQYF
v_gene: TRBV16; d_gene: .; CDR3aa: CASSQRGYGYTF
v_gene: TRBV12-2; d_gene: .; CDR3aa: CASRLAGLAGPPAYNEQFF
v_gene: TRBV6-5; d_gene: .; CDR3aa: CASRRGGSNSPLHF
v_gene: TRBV28; d_gene: TRBD2; CDR3aa: CASRPGGPYEQYF
v_gene: TRBV13; d_gene: TRBD2; CDR3aa: CASSLELLDGGDEQYF
v_gene: TRBV7-8; d_gene: .; CDR3aa: CASSLRVGVLFF
v_gene: TRBV6-1; d_gene: .; CDR3aa: CASSENRLMYEQYF
v_gene: TRBV6-5; d_gene: .; CDR3aa: CASSYTDGYTF
v_gene: TRBV14; d_gene: TRBD1; CDR3aa: CASSQGQGHLSNQPQHF
v_gene: TRBV28; d_gene: .; CDR3aa: CASKIQGSYNSPLHF
v_gene: TRBV14; d_gene: .; CDR3aa: CASSQAQHTEAFF
v_gene: TRBV18; d_gene: .; CDR3aa: CASSPGQVSSYEQYF
v_gene: TRBV5-1; d_gene: TRBD1; CDR3aa: CASSSGQGGTDTQYF
v_gene: TRBV7-7; d_gene: .; CDR3aa: CASSLGTGELFF
v_gene: TRBV6-5; d_gene: .; CDR3aa: CASNTLSGNTIYF
v_gene: TRBV27; d_gene: .; CDR3aa: CASSFIIPSFSRELFF
v_gene: TRBV5-1; d_gene: TRBD1; CDR3aa: CASSSTGGDTDTQYF
v_gene: TRBV12-5; d_gene: .; CDR3aa: CASGLGQGWIEKLFF
v_gene: TRBV5-1; d_gene: TRBD2; CDR3aa: CASTETLAGGTYEQYF
v_gene: TRBV5-1; d_gene: .; CDR3aa: CASSFEGIDNQPQHF
v_gene: TRBV18; d_gene: .; CDR3aa: CASSWGQSEKLFF
v_gene: TRBV18; d_gene: TRBD2; CDR3aa: CASSIGGGTYEQYF
v_gene: TRBV19; d_gene: .; CDR3aa: CASSIERAGRTKNIQYF
v_gene: TRBV25-1; d_gene: .; CDR3aa: CASSDLDSAHTEAFF
v_gene: TRBV10-1; d_gene: TRBD1; CDR3aa: CASSESGQGAGTQYF
v_gene: TRBV6-1; d_gene: .; CDR3aa: CASRQAVYNSPLHF
v_gene: TRBV18; d_gene: .; CDR3aa: CASSPVDTYTDTQYF
v_gene: TRBV25-1; d_gene: .; CDR3aa: CASSEYPTEFQETQYF
v_gene: TRBV30; d_gene: .; CDR3aa: CAWSVPEGRDTQYF
v_gene: TRBV7-9; d_gene: .; CDR3aa: CASSSGETQYF
v_gene: TRBV21-1; d_gene: .; CDR3aa: CASSRRQVSGNTIYF
v_gene: TRBV11-3; d_gene: .; CDR3aa: CASSLRDGVGNSPLHF